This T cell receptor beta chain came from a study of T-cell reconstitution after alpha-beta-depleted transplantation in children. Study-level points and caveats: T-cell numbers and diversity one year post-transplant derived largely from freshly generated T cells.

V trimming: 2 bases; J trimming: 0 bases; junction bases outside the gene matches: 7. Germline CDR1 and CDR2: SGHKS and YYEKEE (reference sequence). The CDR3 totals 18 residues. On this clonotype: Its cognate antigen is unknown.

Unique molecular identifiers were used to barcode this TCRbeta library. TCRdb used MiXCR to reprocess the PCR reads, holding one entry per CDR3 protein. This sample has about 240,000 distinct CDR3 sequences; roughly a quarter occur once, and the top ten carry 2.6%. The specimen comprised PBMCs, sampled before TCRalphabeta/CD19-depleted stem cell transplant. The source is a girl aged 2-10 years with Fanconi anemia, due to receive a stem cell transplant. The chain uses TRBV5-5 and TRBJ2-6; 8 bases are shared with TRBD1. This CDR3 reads CASSLPGQDFSGANVLTF. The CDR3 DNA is TGTGCCAGCAGCTTACCGGGACAGGACTTCTCTGGGGCCAACGTCCTGACTTTC.